This T cell receptor beta chain was documented in a study of T cell changes during pregnancy in multiple sclerosis. Libraries were prepared by immunoSEQ multiplex PCR; TCRdb keeps only in-frame clonotypes and omits some of them. The data contain around 100,000 clones, 90% to 95% of them singletons. The germline gives CDR1 ENHRY, CDR2 SYGVKD. The V segment lost 0 bases and the J segment 6 bases; nucleotides outside the gene matches: 3. The CDR3 loop spans 14 amino acids. The chain employs TRBV10-3 and TRBJ2-3; TRBD2 agrees at 7 bases. This sequence was found in a female donor with multiple sclerosis, enrolled in a pregnancy study. Sequencing was performed on peripheral blood, taken before pregnancy. CDR3 in DNA: TGTGCCATCAGTGAGTCACCTAGCGGTGATACGCAGTATTTT. Encoded protein: CAISESPSGDTQYF.